This T cell receptor (beta chain) was documented in a study of blood T cells in healthy people across ages. V shed 6 bases, J shed 6 bases, and the junction held 17 bases outside the gene matches. The germline V gene has CDR1 KGHSH and CDR2 LQKENI. The CDR3 runs to 19 residues. A second roughly 7 to 12 cycle PCR used barcoded and J-beta primers. TCRdb independently ran MiXCR on the 5' RACE reads; one entry per CDR3 protein. The repertoire holds a few hundred thousand distinct CDR3 sequences, with about 27% as singletons. The same specimen was also included in a second study, on T cells of mothers and their children.

This clonotype was sampled from a boy aged 2-15 years in good health. Sequencing was done on a sample of blood. V is TRBV18 and J is TRBJ2-1; 13 nucleotides line up with TRBD2. The CDR3 coding sequence is TGTGCCAGCTCTATTGGACTAGCGGGAGTATATGGTGTGGTCAATGAGCAGTTCTTC. This encodes CASSIGLAGVYGVVNEQFF.